The clone carrying this T cell receptor (beta chain) was observed a handful of times. This sample stems from a study of blood T cell repertoires in COVID-19. TCRdb keeps only in-frame clones here, not all; method: immunoSEQ multiplex PCR. Of hundreds of thousands of clones in the sample, about 90% were seen once. The junction had 8 bases not matched to a gene; V was cut back by 1 base and J by 4 bases. The CDR3 contains 16 residues. Germline CDR1 and CDR2: MGHRA and YSYEKL. The TCR comes from a woman aged 30 to 39 with COVID-19, enrolled during active disease. The chain links TRBV4-1 to TRBJ2-5, with TRBD2 matching 8 bases. The sequenced material came from peripheral blood. CDR3 residues: CASSQAGGGMRETQYF. The DNA of the CDR3 is TGCGCCAGCAGCCAAGCGGGCGGGGGGATGAGAGAGACCCAGTACTTC.